A single sample is the source of the 27 T cell receptor beta chains below, sequenced in a study of vaccination and CD4 T cells after COVID-19. Treatment: approximately 9-day PBMC culture with coronavirus spike peptide pools or control peptides (ViraFEST assay). An Oncomine TCR Beta short-read assay was used to sequence the DNA from cultured CD4+ T cells. TCRdb called the PCR reads again in MiXCR, with one record for every CDR3 protein. The sample has about 12,000 distinct CDR3 sequences, approximately 60% seen once; the top ten hold about an eighth. No cognate antigen is known for these TCRs. The sequencing input was CD4+ T cells from blood, cultured in vitro. The receptors were gathered from a human donor who had recovered from COVID-19.

The chain has TRBV7-9 and TRBJ1-1, with a possible D match to TRBD1 (6 bases). The germline V and J ends were trimmed by 1 base and 7 bases, with 16 bases remaining between them. This CDR3 spans 15 amino acids. Per germline, CDR1 SEHNR and CDR2 FQNEAQ (reference sequence). The CDR3 loop reads CASSLGYGGGNEAFF. As DNA, the CDR3 is TGTGCCAGCAGCTTAGGGTACGGGGGGGGCAATGAAGCTTTCTTT.

The rearrangement links TRBV7-9 to TRBJ1-1; D may be TRBD1 (6 bases). Trimming removed 8 bases from V and 3 bases from J, with 13 bases in between. Per the germline V gene, CDR1 is SEHNR and CDR2 is FQNEAQ (reference sequence). The CDR3 is made up of 13 amino acids. The CDR3 DNA reads as TGTGCCAGCTCCTCGACAGGTTACACTGAAGCTTTCTTT. This encodes CASSSTGYTEAFF.

CDR3 nucleotide sequence: TGTGCCAGCTCACCGGGAAGGGTTACTGAAGCTTTCTTT. This encodes CASSPGRVTEAFF. This chain connects TRBV18 to TRBJ1-1; D is undetermined. Trimming removed 3 bases from V and 5 bases from J, with 10 bases in between. Per germline, CDR1 KGHSH and CDR2 LQKENI. This CDR3 region has 13 residues.

There are a few counts of this clonotype. This chain uses TRBV10-3 with TRBJ1-2; D uncertain. The CDR3 extends over 11 amino acids. Germline V gene lookup returns CDR1 ENHRY and CDR2 SYGVKD. The V end was cut by 2 bases, the J end by 10 bases, with 8 bases between. CDR3 loop: CAISERYLYTF. CDR3 DNA: TGTGCCATCAGTGAGAGGTACCTCTACACCTTC.

The chain employs TRBV19 and TRBJ2-7; D perhaps matches TRBD1 (6 bases). CDR1 is LNHDA and CDR2 is SQIVND in the germline V gene (reference sequence). The V end was cut by 3 bases, the J end by 2 bases, with 11 bases between. This CDR3 has 14 amino acids. CDR3 sequence (DNA): TGTGCCAGTAGTATGGCAGGGGATACCTACGAGCAGTACTTC. This sequence encodes CASSMAGDTYEQYF. The full variable domain, its missing parts supplied by reference TRBV19 and TRBJ2-7, is DGGITQSPKYLFRKEGQNVTLSCEQNLNHDAMYWYRQDPGQGLRLIYYSQIVNDFQKGDIAEGYSVSREKKESFPLTVTSAQKNPTAFYLCASSMAGDTYEQYFGPGTRLTVT.

The V gene is TRBV7-2, the J gene TRBJ2-2; a weak D match, TRBD1 (5 bases). The germline gives CDR1 SGHTA, CDR2 FQGNSA. V lost 4 bases, J lost 1 base, and 7 bases lay in between. This CDR3 is 14 amino acids long. The DNA for the CDR3 is TGTGCCAGCAGCTCAGACAGGAACACCGGGGAGCTGTTTTTT. Encoded protein: CASSSDRNTGELFF. Full variable domain (remainder filled in from reference TRBV7-2 and TRBJ2-2): GAGVSQSPSNKVTEKGKDVELRCDPISGHTALYWYRQSLGQGLEFLIYFQGNSAPDKSGLPSDRFSAERTGGSVSTLTIQRTQQEDSAVYLCASSSDRNTGELFFGEGSRLTVL.

This clonotype appeared a few times. The V gene is TRBV6-1, the J gene TRBJ2-7; 10 nucleotides match TRBD2. Germline assignment: CDR1 MNHNS and CDR2 SASEGT. CDR3 length equals 15 residues. The V and J ends lost 4 bases and 0 bases, in that order; junction bases with no gene match: 3. The CDR3 DNA is TGTGCCAGCAGTGTTAGCGGGAGGTCCTCCTACGAGCAGTACTTC. This gives the protein CASSVSGRSSYEQYF.

The J gene is TRBJ2-3, the V gene TRBV28, with TRBD2 identical over 10 bases. Germline values: CDR1 MDHEN, CDR2 SYDVKM. The V and J ends lost 7 bases and 3 bases, in that order; junction bases with no gene match: 7. The CDR3 has 15 residues. The CDR3 region is CASTLAGEGTDTQYF. The CDR3 DNA follows: TGTGCCAGCACGCTAGCGGGAGAAGGAACAGATACGCAGTATTTT.

This clonotype was recorded a few times. The V call is TRBV19, the J call TRBJ1-5; no firm D call. Germline assignment: CDR1 LNHDA and CDR2 SQIVND (reference sequence). The CDR3 sequence is 18 residues long. The V end lost 4 bases, the J end lost 0 bases, and 19 bases lay between the germline ends. In DNA, the CDR3 is TGTGCCAGTAGTACACTATTCCTGCAGCCTTATAGCAATCAGCCCCAGCATTTT. It is translated as CASSTLFLQPYSNQPQHF.

This clonotype was detected a few times. This rearrangement joins TRBV7-9 to TRBJ2-1; possible D gene TRBD1, 6 bases. This CDR3 has 16 residues. V was pared by 5 bases and J by 10 bases, with 24 bases between. The germline gives CDR1 SEHNR, CDR2 FQNEAQ (reference sequence). The CDR3 coding sequence is TGTGCCAGCAGCCTGAGGGACCCTCGCCTTGGGGGCGAGCAGTTCTTC. It specifies CASSLRDPRLGGEQFF.

This clonotype was seen just once. The genes are TRBV7-3 and TRBJ2-3; D is undetermined. Trimming cost V 0 bases and J 6 bases, with 7 bases left between them. Per germline, CDR1 SGHTA and CDR2 FQGTGA. The CDR3 totals 13 residues. This CDR3 is CASSLTLGDTQYF. DNA of the CDR3: TGTGCCAGCAGCTTAACGTTGGGGGATACGCAGTATTTT.

The chain links TRBV6-1 to TRBJ2-1; 7 bases match TRBD1. This CDR3 comprises 14 residues. Germline loops: CDR1 MNHNS, CDR2 SASEGT. J was trimmed by 0 bases and V by 8 bases; bases with no gene match: 4. CDR3 in amino acids: CASLGQVSYNEQFF. CDR3 bases: TGTGCCAGCCTTGGACAGGTCTCCTACAATGAGCAGTTCTTC.

This clonotype is termed large (0.1 to 1%). The chain recombines TRBV6-2 or TRBV6-3 with TRBJ2-4, with D maybe TRBD2 (5 bases). The germline V gene encodes CDR1 MNHEY and CDR2 SVGEGT. The CDR3 has 16 amino acids. The V end was cut by 6 bases, the J end by 0 bases, with 15 bases between. CDR3 amino acids: CASSYFLRGAKNIQYF. DNA of the CDR3: TGTGCCAGCAGCTATTTCCTACGGGGAGCCAAAAACATTCAGTACTTC.

The V gene is TRBV6-7, the J gene TRBJ1-2; TRBD1 aligns across 9 bases. TRBV6-7 is an ORF, and what it does is uncertain. Trimming cost V 6 bases and J 7 bases; bases outside gene matches: 9. The CDR3 has 14 amino acids. The CDR3 nucleotides are TGTGCCAGCAGACCCGAGGACAGGGGTCGTGGCTACACCTTC. Amino acids: CASRPEDRGRGYTF.

This chain connects TRBV20-1 to TRBJ1-1; no reliable D call. This CDR3 is built from 13 residues. Between the trimmed V and J ends, which lost 3 bases and 0 bases, there was a span of 8 bases. Germline lookup yields CDR1 DFQATT and CDR2 SNEGSKA (reference sequence). The CDR3 spells CSARGSMNTEAFF. CDR3 in DNA: TGCAGTGCTAGGGGCAGCATGAACACTGAAGCTTTCTTT.

This sequence joins TRBV7-9 and TRBJ2-3; D perhaps matches TRBD2 (6 bases). The germline CDR1 and CDR2 sequences are SEHNR and FQNEAQ (reference sequence). The V end was cut by 5 bases, the J end by 2 bases, with 26 bases between. The length of the CDR3 is 19 residues. The CDR3 region is CASSRRGGTGTGPTDTQYF. CDR3 sequence (DNA): TGTGCCAGCAGCCGTCGTGGAGGAACCGGGACTGGACCCACAGATACGCAGTATTTT.

This chain links TRBV7-6 with TRBJ1-1; D unclear. In germline, CDR1 is SGHVS, CDR2 FNYEAQ. The germline V and J ends were trimmed by 0 bases and 3 bases, with 11 bases remaining between them. This CDR3 spans 15 amino acids. The CDR3 DNA sequence: TGTGCCAGCAGCTTAGCTGAGTTCCCCGACACTGAAGCTTTCTTT. The encoded protein is CASSLAEFPDTEAFF.

The chain carries TRBV30 and TRBJ1-5; D perhaps matches TRBD1 (6 bases). There are 13 residues in the CDR3. Trimming took 3 bases from V and 9 from J, leaving 15 bases between them. Germline assignment: CDR1 GTSNPN and CDR2 SVGIG (reference sequence). This chain's CDR3 is CAWSRGSQGPQHF. The CDR3 bases are TGTGCCTGGAGCAGGGGCTCACAAGGGCCCCAGCATTTT.

This chain connects TRBV6-5 to TRBJ1-1; possible D gene TRBD1, 5 bases. Germline values: CDR1 MNHEY, CDR2 SVGAGI. V lost 2 bases to trimming and J lost 4 bases, with 11 bases between them. The CDR3 spans 14 residues. CDR3 region: CASSYNTRGTEAFF. In nucleotides, the CDR3 is TGTGCCAGCAGTTACAACACAAGGGGCACTGAAGCTTTCTTT.

The chain recombines TRBV12-3 or TRBV12-4 with TRBJ2-1, with D possibly being TRBD2 (6 bases). The CDR3 totals 16 residues. V lost 1 base, J lost 5 bases, and 15 bases lay in between. CDR3 protein: CASSLVGGVRDNEQFF. The DNA for the CDR3 is TGTGCCAGCAGTTTAGTTGGAGGGGTCAGGGACAATGAGCAGTTCTTC.

The V call is TRBV6-1, the J call TRBJ1-2, with D possibly matching TRBD1 (5 bases). There are 12 residues in the CDR3. The germline CDR1 and CDR2 sequences are MNHNS and SASEGT. The germline V and J ends were trimmed by 6 bases and 4 bases, with 9 bases remaining between them. CDR3 DNA sequence: TGTGCCAGCAGGGGGCCGAGCTATGGCTACACCTTC. This encodes CASRGPSYGYTF.

Only one count was recorded for this clonotype. V and J are TRBV21-1 and TRBJ2-5; the table gives TRBD1 as D, unverified against the DNA. TRBV21-1 is labeled a pseudogene. This CDR3 comprises 15 residues. The CDR3 sequence is CASSKDVRDWGTQYF. The CDR3 region has the DNA TGTGCCAGCAGCAAAGATGTCAGGGATTGGGGGACCCAGTACTTC.

This chain connects TRBV27 to TRBJ2-3; 7 bases are shared with TRBD1. The CDR3 extends over 15 amino acids. V was pared by 7 bases and J by 6 bases, with 13 bases of the junction left unmatched. Germline assignment: CDR1 MNHEY and CDR2 SMNVEV (reference sequence). The CDR3 DNA reads as TGTGCCAGCACCCGTTCGACAGGGTGGGAGGATACGCAGTATTTT. Protein product: CASTRSTGWEDTQYF.

The rearrangement links TRBV20-1 to TRBJ2-7; the match to TRBD1 covers 7 bases. Germline V gene sequence: CDR1 DFQATT, CDR2 SNEGSKA (reference sequence). The CDR3 extends over 13 amino acids. Trimming took 5 bases from V and 1 from J; bases not matched to a gene: 5. The CDR3 coding sequence is TGCAGTGCTCAGTACAGGGGATCCTACGAGCAGTACTTC. Its protein product is CSAQYRGSYEQYF.

This clonotype was counted once. CDR3 loop: CASSGSSSHRGDEQFF. In DNA, the CDR3 is TGTGCCAGCAGCGGATCCTCTAGCCACCGAGGGGATGAGCAGTTCTTC. This chain links TRBV7-2 with TRBJ2-1; D may match TRBD1 or TRBD2 (5 bases each). V lost 5 bases and J lost 8, with 22 bases in between. The CDR3 totals 16 residues. The germline gives CDR1 SGHTA, CDR2 FQGNSA.

The gene calls are TRBV20-1 and TRBJ1-1; possible D gene TRBD1, 5 bases. V was trimmed by 5 bases and J by 5 bases, leaving 15 bases between them. The CDR3 consists of 13 residues. The V gene's germline CDR1 is DFQATT and CDR2 SNEGSKA (reference sequence). The CDR3 loop is CSAWRHRGTEAFF. For the CDR3, the DNA is TGCAGTGCTTGGCGACACCGGGGGACTGAAGCTTTCTTT.

This clonotype was recorded a few times. The chain couples TRBV6-5 to TRBJ2-3; 8 bases line up with TRBD2. CDR1 is MNHEY, CDR2 SVGAGI, per germline. The CDR3 runs 15 residues. With 4 bases clipped from V and 3 bases from J, the junction kept 6 bases outside the gene matches. CDR3 protein: CASSFLAGGTDTQYF. The CDR3 nucleotides read TGTGCCAGCAGTTTTCTGGCGGGGGGTACAGATACGCAGTATTTT.